This note documents a single T cell receptor beta chain sequence. These data come from a study of shared clonotypes between healthy human individuals. From germline, CDR1 is SGDLS and CDR2 YYNGEE. V shed 1 base and J shed 1 base, with 11 bases lying between them. CDR3 length equals 16 residues. Profiled with immunoSEQ multiplex PCR; TCRdb holds only in-frame clones, not every one. In the table there are 950,000 to 1,100,000 clones, roughly 74% of which are singletons. The genes are TRBV9 and TRBJ2-2; maybe TRBD1 (6 bases). The sequencing input was memory CD4+ T cells from PBMCs. Subset described: CD45RA-negative fraction. This clonotype originated in a man younger than 35 in good health. Some clones in this sample may be carry-over from other donors' samples. This chain's CDR3 is CASSVHRGQNTGELFF. In nucleotides, the CDR3 is TGTGCCAGCAGCGTACATAGGGGACAGAACACCGGGGAGCTGTTTTTT.